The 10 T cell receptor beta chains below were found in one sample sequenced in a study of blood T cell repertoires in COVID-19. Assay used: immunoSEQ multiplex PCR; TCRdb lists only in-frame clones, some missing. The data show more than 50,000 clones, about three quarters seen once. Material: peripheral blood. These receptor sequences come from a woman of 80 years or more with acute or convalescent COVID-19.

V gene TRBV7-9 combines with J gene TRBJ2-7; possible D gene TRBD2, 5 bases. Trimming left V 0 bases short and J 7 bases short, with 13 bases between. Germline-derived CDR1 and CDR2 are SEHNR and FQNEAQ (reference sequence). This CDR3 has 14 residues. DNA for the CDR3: TGTGCCAGCAGCTTAGCCTCGACATCGGGGGAGCAGTACTTC. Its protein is CASSLASTSGEQYF.

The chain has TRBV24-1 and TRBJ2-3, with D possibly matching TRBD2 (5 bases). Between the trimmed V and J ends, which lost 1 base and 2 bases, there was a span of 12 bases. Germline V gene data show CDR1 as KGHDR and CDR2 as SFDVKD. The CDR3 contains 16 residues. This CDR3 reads CATSDFNSEATDTQYF. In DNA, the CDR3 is TGTGCCACCAGTGATTTTAATTCGGAGGCCACAGATACGCAGTATTTT.

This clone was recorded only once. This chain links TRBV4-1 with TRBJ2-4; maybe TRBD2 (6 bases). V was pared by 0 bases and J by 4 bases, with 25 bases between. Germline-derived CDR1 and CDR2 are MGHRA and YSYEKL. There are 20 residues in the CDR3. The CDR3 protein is CASSQDQGLRDSPRKNIQYF. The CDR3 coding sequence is TGCGCCAGCAGCCAAGATCAGGGACTGCGGGACTCGCCAAGAAAAAACATTCAGTACTTC.

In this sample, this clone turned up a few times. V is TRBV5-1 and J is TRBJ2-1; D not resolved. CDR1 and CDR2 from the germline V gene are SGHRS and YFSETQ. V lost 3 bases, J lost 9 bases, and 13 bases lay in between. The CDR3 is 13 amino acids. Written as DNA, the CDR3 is TGCGCCAGCAGCTATCTTGAGAGTGGTGAGCAGTTCTTC. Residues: CASSYLESGEQFF.

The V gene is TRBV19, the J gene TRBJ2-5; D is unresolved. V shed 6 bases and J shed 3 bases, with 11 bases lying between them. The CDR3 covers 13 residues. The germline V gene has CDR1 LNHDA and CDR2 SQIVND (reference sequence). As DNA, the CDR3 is TGTGCCAGTAGCTCCCTAACCGAAGAGACCCAGTACTTC. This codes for CASSSLTEETQYF.

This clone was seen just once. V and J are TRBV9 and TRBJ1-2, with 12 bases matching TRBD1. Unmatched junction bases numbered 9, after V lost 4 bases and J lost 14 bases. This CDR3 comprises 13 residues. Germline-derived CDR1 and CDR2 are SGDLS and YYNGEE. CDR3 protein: CASSPRDRGRETF. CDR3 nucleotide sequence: TGTGCCAGCAGCCCCCGGGACAGGGGGCGAGAAACCTTC.

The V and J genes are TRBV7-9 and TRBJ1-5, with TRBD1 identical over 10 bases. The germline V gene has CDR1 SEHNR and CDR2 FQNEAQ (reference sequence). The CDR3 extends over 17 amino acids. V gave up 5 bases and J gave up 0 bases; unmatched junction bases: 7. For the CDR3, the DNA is TGTGCCAGCAGCCTCGGGACAGGGGAGGATAGCAATCAGCCCCAGCATTTT. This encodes CASSLGTGEDSNQPQHF.

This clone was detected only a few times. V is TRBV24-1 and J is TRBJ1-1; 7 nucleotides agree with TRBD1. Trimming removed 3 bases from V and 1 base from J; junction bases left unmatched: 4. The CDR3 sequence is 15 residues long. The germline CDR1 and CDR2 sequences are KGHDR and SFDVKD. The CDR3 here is CATSDPRTGNTEAFF. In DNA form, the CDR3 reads TGTGCCACCAGTGATCCCCGGACAGGGAACACTGAAGCTTTCTTT.

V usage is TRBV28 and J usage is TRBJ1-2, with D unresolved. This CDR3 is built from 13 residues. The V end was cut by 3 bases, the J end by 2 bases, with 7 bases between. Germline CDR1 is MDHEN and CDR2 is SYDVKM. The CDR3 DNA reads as TGTGCCAGCAGTTTGAACACCAACTATGGCTACACCTTC. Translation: CASSLNTNYGYTF.

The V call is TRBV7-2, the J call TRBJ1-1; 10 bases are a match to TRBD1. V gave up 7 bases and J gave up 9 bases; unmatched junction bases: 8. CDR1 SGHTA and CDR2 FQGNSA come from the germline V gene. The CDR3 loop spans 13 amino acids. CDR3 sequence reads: CASTLGDRGQAFF. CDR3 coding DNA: TGTGCCAGCACTCTAGGGGACAGGGGCCAAGCTTTCTTT.